The 18 T cell receptor beta chains presented below share a single source sample, sequenced in a study of OX40 agonist ivuxolimab in advanced cancers. Produced via immunoSEQ multiplex PCR; TCRdb's table is partial and in-frame only. The sample carries about 40,000 clones, about nine tenths recorded once. The specimen was CD4+ or CD8+ T cells sorted from blood, collected in a trial of the OX40 agonist ivuxolimab. The receptors shown here come from an adult with an advanced solid tumor such as melanoma, head and neck, liver or kidney cancer.

This chain links TRBV29-1 with TRBJ2-1; 11 nucleotides match TRBD2. Germline V lookup: CDR1 SQVTM, CDR2 ANQGSEA. V shed 6 bases and J 10 bases; nucleotides not matched to a gene: 14. This CDR3 contains 15 residues. CDR3 amino acids: CSVDGLAGGPWEQFF. The DNA for the CDR3 is TGCAGCGTAGATGGCTTAGCGGGAGGGCCTTGGGAGCAGTTCTTC.

This rearrangement joins TRBV9 to TRBJ2-7; 7 bases map to TRBD1. The germline CDR1 and CDR2 sequences are SGDLS and YYNGEE. Trimming at V came to 0 bases and at J to 3 bases, leaving 3 bases not matched to a gene. The CDR3 covers 14 residues. This CDR3 reads CASSVGDRVYEQYF. CDR3 in DNA: TGTGCCAGCAGCGTAGGGGACAGAGTCTACGAGCAGTACTTC.

This rearrangement joins TRBV7-6 to TRBJ2-1; D is ambiguous. Trimming took off 8 bases at V and 6 bases at J, with 17 bases between the two ends. CDR1 SGHVS and CDR2 FNYEAQ come from the germline V gene. The CDR3 runs to 14 residues. The CDR3 sequence: CASAWRKSVNEQFF. The CDR3, as DNA: TGTGCCAGCGCGTGGAGAAAGTCTGTCAATGAGCAGTTCTTC.

In its sample, this clone ranks as medium-sized. The J gene is TRBJ1-1, the V gene TRBV4-1; D remains ambiguous. This CDR3 comprises 15 residues. CDR1 and CDR2 (germline): MGHRA, YSYEKL. Trimming took off 0 bases at V and 4 bases at J, with 12 bases between the two ends. The CDR3: CASSQDTYSLTEAFF. As DNA, the CDR3 is TGCGCCAGCAGCCAAGACACTTACAGCCTCACTGAAGCTTTCTTT.

The rearrangement uses TRBV7-9 and TRBJ1-2, with unresolved D. The V gene's germline CDR1 is SEHNR and CDR2 FQNEAQ (reference sequence). The germline V and J ends were trimmed by 11 bases and 6 bases, with 19 bases remaining between them. The CDR3 contains 13 residues. The CDR3 sequence is CALSVGPLDGYTF. CDR3 coding DNA: TGTGCCCTCTCGGTTGGGCCGTTAGATGGCTACACCTTC.

This chain connects TRBV27 to TRBJ1-2; 7 bases match TRBD1. The CDR3 length is 13 residues. Germline lookup yields CDR1 MNHEY and CDR2 SMNVEV (reference sequence). Trimming removed 6 bases from V and 3 bases from J; junction bases left unmatched: 4. CDR3 sequence: CASRQGGDYGYTF. CDR3 in DNA: TGTGCCAGCAGACAAGGGGGCGACTATGGCTACACCTTC.

The rearrangement joins TRBV2 to TRBJ2-1, with D perhaps matching TRBD1 (5 bases). CDR3 length: 15 amino acids. Deletions cut 7 bases from V and 2 bases from J, with 15 bases between. Germline CDR1 is SNHLY and CDR2 is FYNNEI. For the CDR3, the DNA is TGTGCCAGCATGTTCGGTGGGGCTACCTACAATGAGCAGTTCTTC. It encodes CASMFGGATYNEQFF.

This chain joins TRBV19 and TRBJ1-2; 7 positions agree with TRBD1. Germline loops: CDR1 LNHDA, CDR2 SQIVND (reference sequence). This CDR3 has 14 amino acids. The junction had 11 bases not matched to a gene; V was cut back by 5 bases and J by 8 bases. CDR3 sequence reads: CASSAGTALWGYTF. CDR3 nucleotides: TGTGCCAGTAGTGCCGGGACAGCGCTCTGGGGCTACACCTTC.

The chain uses TRBV11-2 and TRBJ2-1; TRBD2 agrees at 10 bases. J lost 1 base, V lost 1 base, and 7 bases had no gene match. Germline CDR1 SGHAT, CDR2 FQNNGV. This CDR3 contains 18 residues. CDR3 sequence reads: CASSLGITSGISYNEQFF. The CDR3 DNA reads TGTGCCAGCAGCTTAGGAATAACTAGCGGGATATCCTACAATGAGCAGTTCTTC.

This rearrangement joins TRBV30 to TRBJ1-4, with D tentatively TRBD1 (6 bases). Trimming removed 4 bases from V and 10 bases from J, with 16 bases in between. The CDR3 length is 13 residues. The germline V gene encodes CDR1 GTSNPN and CDR2 SVGIG (reference sequence). The CDR3 DNA sequence: TGTGCCTGGATCAACAGGGTGGATGGAAAACTGTTTTTT. Amino acid sequence: CAWINRVDGKLFF.

The V and J genes are TRBV7-9 and TRBJ2-1, with D uncertain. The CDR3 consists of 15 residues. Germline CDR1 SEHNR, CDR2 FQNEAQ (reference sequence). Trimming took off 3 bases at V and 4 bases at J, with 13 bases between the two ends. The CDR3 spells CASSFPLEAYNEQFF. The CDR3 DNA reads as TGTGCCAGCAGCTTCCCACTTGAGGCATACAATGAGCAGTTCTTC.

As to this clone: A junction boundary mismatches the germline segment, possibly from a read error. As DNA, the CDR3 is TGTGCTAGCAGCTTAGCCGCCCCCGCTAGCGGTGTCAGTTATACGCAGTATTTT. Translation gives CASSLAAPASGVSYTQYF. J is TRBJ2-3 and V is TRBV7-7; 7 bases fit TRBD2. This CDR3 has 18 residues. Looked up from germline, CDR1 is SSHAT and CDR2 is FNYEAQ (reference sequence).

The V and J genes are TRBV19 and TRBJ2-2; D unresolved. Trimming removed 6 bases at V and 8 bases at J, with 10 bases between. The CDR3 totals 12 residues. Germline loops: CDR1 LNHDA, CDR2 SQIVND (reference sequence). The CDR3 reads CASSGQSGELFF. As DNA, the CDR3 is TGTGCCAGTAGCGGTCAGTCTGGGGAGCTGTTTTTT.

The gene calls are TRBV13 and TRBJ2-5; D gene ambiguous. Trimming cost V 6 bases and J 5 bases, with 13 bases left between them. The CDR3 is 13 residues long. CDR1 and CDR2 (germline): PRHDT, FYEKMQ (reference sequence). CDR3 sequence: CASSWVSGETQYF. In DNA form, the CDR3 reads TGTGCCAGCAGTTGGGTTTCCGGGGAGACCCAGTACTTC.

This chain connects TRBV30 to TRBJ2-7, with 10 bases identical to TRBD2. Germline V gives CDR1 GTSNPN, CDR2 SVGIG (reference sequence). The CDR3 runs 15 residues. Germline trimming cut 1 base from V and 2 bases from J; bases unmatched to any gene: 5. The CDR3 sequence is CAWSALAGDAYEQYF. For the CDR3, the DNA is TGTGCCTGGAGTGCCCTAGCGGGAGATGCCTACGAGCAGTACTTC.

This chain links TRBV6-4 with TRBJ2-7, with 7 nucleotides matching TRBD1. The CDR3 is 15 residues long. Germline V lookup: CDR1 MRHNA, CDR2 SNTAGT. V dropped 6 bases and J dropped 6; count of bases not matched to a gene: 14. CDR3 residues: CASSTGQAPIREQYF. The CDR3 DNA is TGTGCCAGCAGCACCGGACAGGCCCCTATCCGCGAGCAGTACTTC.

The chain is built from TRBV27 and TRBJ1-2, with a possible D match to TRBD1 (5 bases). The V gene's germline CDR1 is MNHEY and CDR2 SMNVEV (reference sequence). The V gene lost 4 bases and the J gene lost 2 bases, with 14 bases spanning the gap. This CDR3 is 15 amino acids long. DNA for the CDR3: TGTGCCAGCAGTTACCTTGCCGGGACCAACTATGGCTACACCTTC. Amino acid sequence: CASSYLAGTNYGYTF.

This clone was observed once. The V call is TRBV25-1, the J call TRBJ1-2; D uncertain. This CDR3 has 13 amino acids. V was shortened by 3 bases and J by 8 bases, with 13 bases between the two germline ends. Germline assignment: CDR1 MGHDK and CDR2 SYGVNS. This CDR3 is CASSDNPKGGYTF. CDR3 coding DNA: TGTGCCAGCAGTGACAATCCGAAAGGAGGCTACACCTTC.